This T cell receptor beta chain was profiled in a study of response to subunit inactivated influenza vaccine. The study's findings and limits: Only a handful of new T cells, the authors suggested, are recruited with each seasonal influenza vaccination.

This CDR3 is 18 amino acids long. The V gene end was trimmed by 4 bases and the J gene end by 5 bases; junction bases not matched to a gene: 14. The germline gives CDR1 MDHEN, CDR2 SYDVKM. MiXCR, run by TCRdb on the RT-PCR reads, gives a single entry per CDR3 protein. The sample consists of 550,000 to 600,000 distinct CDR3 sequences, roughly 12% of them appearing once. Points on this clonotype: Its specificity is unknown.

The source material was PBMCs from blood, sampled on the day of vaccination. The V and J genes are TRBV28 and TRBJ2-5, with 12 bases aligning to TRBD1. The sequence came from a man in his forties or fifties who received an inactivated influenza vaccine. In nucleotides, the CDR3 is TGTGCCAGCAGTTCCTCCGGGACAGGGGGCGCCTTAGGGGAGACCCAGTACTTC. Residues: CASSSSGTGGALGETQYF.